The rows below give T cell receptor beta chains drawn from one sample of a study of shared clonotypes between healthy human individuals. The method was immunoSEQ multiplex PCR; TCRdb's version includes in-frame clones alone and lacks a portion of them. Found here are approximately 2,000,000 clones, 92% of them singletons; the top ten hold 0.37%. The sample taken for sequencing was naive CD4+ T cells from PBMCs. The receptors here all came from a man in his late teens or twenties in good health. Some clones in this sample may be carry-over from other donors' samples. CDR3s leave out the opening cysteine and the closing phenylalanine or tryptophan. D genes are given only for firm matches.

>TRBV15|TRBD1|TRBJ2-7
ATEWDRGGLEQY
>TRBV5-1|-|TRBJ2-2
ASRGRGSNTGELF
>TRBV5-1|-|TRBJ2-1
ASSFTPGQGGNEQF
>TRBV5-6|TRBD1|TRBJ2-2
ASRAGGPGLDTGELF
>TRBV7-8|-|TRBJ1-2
ASSLAGQGLYGYT
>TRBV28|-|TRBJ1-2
ASSLQRYGYT
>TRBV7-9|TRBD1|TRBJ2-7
ASSRQGYSYEQY
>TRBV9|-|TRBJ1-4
ASSGPGPLGEKLF
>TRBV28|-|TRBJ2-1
ASTNPIYNEQF
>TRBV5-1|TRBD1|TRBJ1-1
ASSPGTGYGKAF
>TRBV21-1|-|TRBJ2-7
ASSKNGGRSYEQY
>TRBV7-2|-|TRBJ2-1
ASSPGLGSYNEQF
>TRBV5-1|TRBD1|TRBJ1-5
ASSLSPLGQENQPQH
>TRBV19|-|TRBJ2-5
ASSMGGPAKGETQY
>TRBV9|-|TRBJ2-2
ASSGRTNTGELF
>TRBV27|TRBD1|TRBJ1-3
ASSNHRGIGNTIY
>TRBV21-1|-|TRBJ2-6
ASSKDASQVTANVLT
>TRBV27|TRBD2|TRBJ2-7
ASSSGAGGPYEQY
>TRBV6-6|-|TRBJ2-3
ASTEGPTTDTQY
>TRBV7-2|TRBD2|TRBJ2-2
ASSLASSGRAQKNTGELF
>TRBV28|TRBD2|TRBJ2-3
ASSSPASGNTDTQY
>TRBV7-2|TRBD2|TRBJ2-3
ASSLGSSGGTDTQY
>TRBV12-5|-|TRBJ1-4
ASGLPYTRSDSF
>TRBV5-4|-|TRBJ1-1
AGEGPPLNTEAF
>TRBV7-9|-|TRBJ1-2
ASSYSGDYGYT
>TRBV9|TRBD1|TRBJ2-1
ASSVGVRDRPYNEQF
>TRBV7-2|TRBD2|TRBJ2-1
ASSNDPNWAGGPSEQF
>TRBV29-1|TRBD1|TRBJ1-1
SAADRVGTEAF
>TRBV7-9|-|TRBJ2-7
ASSLVGRSSYEQY
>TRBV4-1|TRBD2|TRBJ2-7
ASSQDLRSGLAGIAPYEQY
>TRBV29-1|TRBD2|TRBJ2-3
SVEGGRAADTQY
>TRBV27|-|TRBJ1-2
ASSRRQDTNYGYT
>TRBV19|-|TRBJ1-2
ASSIRPRGQVGYT
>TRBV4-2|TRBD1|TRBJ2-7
ASSRQGTLYEQY
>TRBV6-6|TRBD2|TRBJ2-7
ASTRGDGYEQY
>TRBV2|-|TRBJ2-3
ASLIRDTQY
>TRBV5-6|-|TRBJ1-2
ASRKGRGYYGYT
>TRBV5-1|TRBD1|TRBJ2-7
ASKRDSVYEQY
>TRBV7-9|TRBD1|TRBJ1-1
ASSSQGDGNTEAF
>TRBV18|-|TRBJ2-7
ASSPPGQLSYEQY
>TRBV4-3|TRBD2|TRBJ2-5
ASSQDLAVQETQY
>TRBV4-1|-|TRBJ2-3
ASSQVGFERGGTDTRY
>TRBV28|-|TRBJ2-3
ASSLRGFRVDTQY
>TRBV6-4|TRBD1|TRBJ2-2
ASRPDRANTGELF
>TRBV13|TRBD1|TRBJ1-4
ASSPGQGTDKTNEKLF
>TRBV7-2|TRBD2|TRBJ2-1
ASSLLWEGLNEQF
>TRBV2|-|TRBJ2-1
ASSEQGGWGNEQF
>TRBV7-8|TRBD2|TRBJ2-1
ASSRTSGIGEQF
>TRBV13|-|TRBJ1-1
ASSWGPRAEAF
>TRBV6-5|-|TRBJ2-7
ASSYSSSSPYEQY
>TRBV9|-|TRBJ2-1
ASRGSPTLGEQF
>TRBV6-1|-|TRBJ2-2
ASSGRGPHGELF
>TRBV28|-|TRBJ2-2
ASSFPYRGAGELF